The 15 T cell receptor beta chains below come from one sample, sequenced in a study of blood T cell repertoires in COVID-19 (dated by TCRdb to about 2020). Libraries were made using the immunoSEQ multiplex PCR assay. Imported from immuneACCESS, the table was reduced by TCRdb to in-frame sequences with V and J called. These copies leave out some clones; in studies compared against another copy, an unresolved V gene accounts for under half, and the cause of the remainder is not known. The sample data list about 180,000 clones, and approximately 87% of these were observed just once. Around 20% of the sample rests with the top ten. Sequencing was performed on peripheral blood. The source of these receptors is a man between 65 and 79 years old with active or convalescent COVID-19.

The rearrangement joins TRBV9 to TRBJ2-5, with 10 bases aligning to TRBD1. Germline assignment: CDR1 SGDLS and CDR2 YYNGEE. The CDR3 consists of 15 residues. V dropped 0 bases and J dropped 5; count of bases not matched to a gene: 4. Here the CDR3 DNA reads TGTGCCAGCAGCGTAGCGGGACAGGGGTGGGAGACCCAGTACTTC. Protein: CASSVAGQGWETQYF. The whole variable domain, remainder taken from reference TRBV9 and TRBJ2-5, is DSGVTQTPKHLITATGQRVTLRCSPRSGDLSVYWYQQSLDQGLQFLIQYYNGEERAKGNILERFSAQQFPDLHSELNLSSLELGDSALYFCASSVAGQGWETQYFGPGTRLLVL.

CDR3 loop: CASSPEALGEKLFF. The CDR3 coding sequence is TGTGCCAGCTCACCAGAGGCTTTGGGTGAAAAACTGTTTTTT. The rearrangement joins TRBV18 to TRBJ1-4; unclear D gene. Trimming stripped 2 bases from V and 7 bases from J, with 11 bases between. CDR1 is KGHSH, CDR2 LQKENI, per germline. The CDR3 loop spans 14 amino acids. Drawing the rest from reference TRBV18 and TRBJ1-4, the complete variable domain is NAGVMQNPRHLVRRRGQEARLRCSPMKGHSHVYWYRQLPEEGLKFMVYLQKENIIDESGMPKERFSAEFPKEGPSILRIQQVVRGDSAAYFCASSPEALGEKLFFGSGTQLSVL.

This clone was observed once. This chain links TRBV7-2 with TRBJ2-1; no clear D gene. The V gene's germline CDR1 is SGHTA and CDR2 FQGNSA. The CDR3 sequence is 15 residues long. The germline V and J ends were trimmed by 4 bases and 4 bases, with 14 bases remaining between them. The CDR3, as DNA: TGTGCCAGCAGCTCCCCCTCACTCCGATACAATGAGCAGTTCTTC. This encodes CASSSPSLRYNEQFF.

This chain connects TRBV5-1 to TRBJ1-2; 7 nucleotides line up with TRBD1. CDR3 size: 15 residues. CDR1 and CDR2 (germline): SGHRS, YFSETQ. J lost 5 bases, V lost 0 bases, and 7 bases had no gene match. The DNA for the CDR3 is TGCGCCAGCAGCTTGGATGACAGGGCTGGGTATGGCTACACCTTC. Encoded protein: CASSLDDRAGYGYTF. Complete variable domain (other parts from reference TRBV5-1 and TRBJ1-2): KAGVTQTPRYLIKTRGQQVTLSCSPISGHRSVSWYQQTPGQGLQFLFEYFSETQRNKGNFPGRFSGRQFSNSRSEMNVSTLELGDSALYLCASSLDDRAGYGYTFGSGTRLTVV.

The rearrangement uses TRBV6-2 or TRBV6-3 and TRBJ2-3; D is possibly TRBD2 (6 bases). The CDR3 is 16 residues long. The V gene's germline CDR1 is MNHEY and CDR2 SVGEGT. The V end lost 2 bases, the J end lost 0 bases, and 12 bases lay between the germline ends. The CDR3 bases are TGTGCCAGCAGTTACGTGGCTAGCGAGAGCACAGATACGCAGTATTTT. It specifies CASSYVASESTDTQYF.

The chain carries TRBV6-5 and TRBJ2-7; tentative D call: TRBD1 (5 bases). V was cut by 7 bases and J by 1 base, with 11 bases left in between. Germline CDR1 is MNHEY and CDR2 is SVGAGI. There are 13 residues in the CDR3. CDR3 sequence (DNA): TGTGCCAGCATGCAGGGCAATTCCTACGAGCAGTACTTC. Translated: CASMQGNSYEQYF.

This chain connects TRBV28 to TRBJ1-4; D unclear. The V end lost 5 bases, the J end lost 0 bases, and 16 bases lay between the germline ends. There are 17 residues in the CDR3. CDR1 is MDHEN, CDR2 SYDVKM, per germline. CDR3 in amino acids: CASSLDTTPATNEKLFF. In nucleotides, the CDR3 is TGTGCCAGCAGTCTCGACACGACCCCTGCAACTAATGAAAAACTGTTTTTT. The variable domain in full, with the rest retrieved from reference TRBV28 and TRBJ1-4, is DVKVTQSSRYLVKRTGEKVFLECVQDMDHENMFWYRQDPGLGLRLIYFSYDVKMKEKGDIPEGYSVSREKKERFSLILESASTNQTSMYLCASSLDTTPATNEKLFFGSGTQLSVL.

The V gene is TRBV7-2, the J gene TRBJ2-1; the D gene is possibly TRBD2 (6 bases). The CDR3 is 13 amino acids. The germline V and J ends were trimmed by 4 bases and 7 bases, with 11 bases remaining between them. CDR1 and CDR2 from the germline V gene are SGHTA and FQGNSA. Here the CDR3 DNA reads TGTGCCAGCAGCTCCCCTAGCGTAAATGAGCAGTTCTTC. Amino acid sequence: CASSSPSVNEQFF. Full variable domain (missing parts from reference TRBV7-2 and TRBJ2-1): GAGVSQSPSNKVTEKGKDVELRCDPISGHTALYWYRQSLGQGLEFLIYFQGNSAPDKSGLPSDRFSAERTGGSVSTLTIQRTQQEDSAVYLCASSSPSVNEQFFGPGTRLTVL.

This sequence joins TRBV5-1 and TRBJ1-3; TRBD1 aligns across 9 bases. The CDR3 loop spans 17 amino acids. With V trimmed by 0 bases and J by 2 bases, 6 bases remained unmatched. Germline CDR1 SGHRS, CDR2 YFSETQ. The CDR3 nucleotides are TGCGCCAGCAGCTTGGCCGGTGACAGGGGGGCTGGAAACACCATATATTTT. Protein sequence: CASSLAGDRGAGNTIYF.

The rearrangement links TRBV5-1 to TRBJ2-1; weak D call: TRBD1 (5 bases). The V gene lost 4 bases and the J gene lost 7 bases, with 21 bases spanning the gap. Per the germline V gene, CDR1 is SGHRS and CDR2 is YFSETQ. CDR3 length: 16 residues. The CDR3 nucleotides read TGCGCCAGCAGCGTTGTGGGGCCCCTCGACGCTAATGAGCAGTTCTTC. Its translation: CASSVVGPLDANEQFF.

This clone occurred a few times. The chain uses TRBV18 and TRBJ1-1; TRBD1 matches 10 bases. The CDR3 totals 16 residues. J lost 1 base, V lost 3 bases, and 5 bases had no gene match. CDR1 is KGHSH, CDR2 LQKENI, per germline. CDR3 sequence reads: CASSPSRQGANTEAFF. The CDR3 DNA reads TGTGCCAGCTCACCCTCTCGACAGGGGGCGAACACTGAAGCTTTCTTT.

The V call is TRBV19, the J call TRBJ1-5, with 7 positions matching TRBD1. This CDR3 has 14 amino acids. CDR1 and CDR2 from the germline V gene are LNHDA and SQIVND (reference sequence). Trimming at V came to 7 bases and at J to 7 bases, leaving 10 bases not matched to a gene. CDR3 nucleotide sequence: TGTGCCAGTAACACACAGGGGACCAACCAGCCCCAGCATTTT. Translated: CASNTQGTNQPQHF.

The rearrangement links TRBV5-1 to TRBJ2-4, with 12 bases fitting TRBD2. Germline values: CDR1 SGHRS, CDR2 YFSETQ. Trimming at V came to 5 bases and at J to 6 bases, leaving 6 bases not matched to a gene. The CDR3 sequence is 15 residues long. The CDR3 sequence: CASSWTSGIVNIQYF. Written as DNA, the CDR3 is TGCGCCAGCAGTTGGACTAGCGGGATTGTAAACATTCAGTACTTC.

This sequence joins TRBV2 and TRBJ1-1; D may be TRBD1 (6 bases). Germline-derived CDR1 and CDR2 are SNHLY and FYNNEI. This CDR3 is 15 amino acids long. Trimming removed 6 bases at V and 1 base at J, with 15 bases between. For the CDR3, the DNA is TGTGCCAGCAGAGATCCGGGACACAAGAACACTGAAGCTTTCTTT. As protein: CASRDPGHKNTEAFF. Drawing the rest from reference TRBV2 and TRBJ1-1, the complete variable domain is EPEVTQTPSHQVTQMGQEVILRCVPISNHLYFYWYRQILGQKVEFLVSFYNNEISEKSEIFDDQFSVERPDGSNFTLKIRSTKLEDSAMYFCASRDPGHKNTEAFFGQGTRLTVV.

The rearrangement uses TRBV11-2 and TRBJ2-7; a weak D match, TRBD1 (6 bases). The CDR3 has 15 amino acids. The germline V gene encodes CDR1 SGHAT and CDR2 FQNNGV. The V end was cut by 5 bases, the J end by 3 bases, with 17 bases between. The CDR3 protein is CASSVTNGQNYEQYF. For the CDR3, the DNA is TGTGCCAGCAGCGTTACGAATGGACAGAACTACGAGCAGTACTTC. The variable domain in full, with the rest retrieved from reference TRBV11-2 and TRBJ2-7, is EAGVAQSPRYKIIEKRQSVAFWCNPISGHATLYWYQQILGQGPKLLIQFQNNGVVDDSQLPKDRFSAERLKGVDSTLKIQPAKLEDSAVYLCASSVTNGQNYEQYFGPGTRLTVT.